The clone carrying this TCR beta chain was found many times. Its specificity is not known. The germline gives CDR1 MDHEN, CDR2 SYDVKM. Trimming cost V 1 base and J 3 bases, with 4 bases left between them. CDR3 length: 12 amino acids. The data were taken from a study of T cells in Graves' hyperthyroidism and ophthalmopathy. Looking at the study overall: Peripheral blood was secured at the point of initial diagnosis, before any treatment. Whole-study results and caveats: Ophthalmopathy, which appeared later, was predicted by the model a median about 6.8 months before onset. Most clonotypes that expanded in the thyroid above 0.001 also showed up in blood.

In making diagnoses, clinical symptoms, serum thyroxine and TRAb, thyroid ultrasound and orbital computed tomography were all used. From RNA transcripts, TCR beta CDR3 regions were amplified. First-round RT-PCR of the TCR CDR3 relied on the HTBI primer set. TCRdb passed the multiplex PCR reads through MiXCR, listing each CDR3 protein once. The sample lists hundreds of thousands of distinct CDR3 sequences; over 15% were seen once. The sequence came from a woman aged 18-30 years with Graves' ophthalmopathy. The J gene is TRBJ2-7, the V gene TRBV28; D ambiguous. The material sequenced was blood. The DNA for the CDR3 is TGTGCCAGCAGTTTATTCAGCTACGAGCAGTACTTC. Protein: CASSLFSYEQYF.